Below, 30 T cell receptor beta chains from the same sample are listed, as sequenced in a study of blood T cell repertoires in COVID-19. The repertoire was sequenced with immunoSEQ multiplex PCR; TCRdb's copy has only in-frame clones and lacks some. The table lists 70,000 to 95,000 clones, roughly nine tenths of them singletons. Sequenced material: peripheral blood. The receptors were gathered from a human donor with active COVID-19. The donor label of this sample is uncertain.

This clone was found once. The gene calls are TRBV2 and TRBJ2-7, with 9 bases identical to TRBD1. Per germline, CDR1 SNHLY and CDR2 FYNNEI. This CDR3 is 12 amino acids long. Losses at the gene ends were 8 bases for V and 7 bases for J; bases not matched to a gene: 6. Here the CDR3 DNA reads TGTGCCAGCGAGGACAGGGGAAGGGAGCAGTACTTC. As protein: CASEDRGREQYF.

The genes are TRBV19 and TRBJ1-1, with D perhaps TRBD1 (5 bases). Germline V gene sequence: CDR1 LNHDA, CDR2 SQIVND (reference sequence). V lost 6 bases and J lost 1, with 9 bases in between. This CDR3 is built from 13 residues. The DNA of the CDR3 is TGTGCCAGTAGGAGCACAGGGAACACTGAAGCTTTCTTT. This codes for CASRSTGNTEAFF.

This clone was detected only a few times. V usage is TRBV5-4 and J usage is TRBJ2-2; perhaps TRBD1 as D (5 bases). The CDR3 runs to 14 residues. The germline gives CDR1 SGHNT, CDR2 YYREEE (reference sequence). V lost 4 bases, J lost 7 bases, and 14 bases lay in between. In nucleotides, the CDR3 is TGTGCCAGCAGCGAAAGGGGTCAATACGGGGAGCTGTTTTTT. The encoded protein is CASSERGQYGELFF.

CDR3 region: CSVARTTNTGELFF. The DNA for the CDR3 is TGCAGCGTTGCCAGGACAACGAACACCGGGGAGCTGTTTTTT. The rearrangement joins TRBV29-1 to TRBJ2-2; D perhaps matches TRBD1 (5 bases). V was pared by 4 bases and J by 0 bases, with 9 bases between. The CDR3 has 14 residues. The germline V gene encodes CDR1 SQVTM and CDR2 ANQGSEA.

The chain links TRBV5-5 to TRBJ2-7; 9 bases fit TRBD1. CDR1 is SGHKS, CDR2 YYEKEE, per germline (reference sequence). V was clipped by 6 bases and J by 3 bases; unmatched bases: 13. This CDR3 region has 16 residues. The CDR3 sequence is CASIGTGKFSSYEQYF. In nucleotides, the CDR3 is TGTGCCAGCATCGGGACAGGGAAGTTTAGTAGCTACGAGCAGTACTTC.

The gene calls are TRBV18 and TRBJ2-1; D possibly corresponds to TRBD1 (6 bases). Germline CDR1 KGHSH, CDR2 LQKENI. With 6 bases removed from V and 5 bases from J, the gap between germline ends came to 11 bases. This CDR3 contains 13 residues. The chain's CDR3 is CASSPDRNNEQFF. CDR3 coding DNA: TGTGCCAGCTCCCCCGACAGGAACAATGAGCAGTTCTTC.

The chain recombines TRBV6-5 with TRBJ1-4, with D possibly being TRBD1 (5 bases). The CDR3 runs to 12 residues. V shed 8 bases and J shed 7 bases, with 11 bases lying between them. Germline assignment: CDR1 MNHEY and CDR2 SVGAGI. The DNA of the CDR3 is TGTGCCAGCTCTACAGGCGGTGAAAAACTGTTTTTT. This translates into CASSTGGEKLFF.

The J gene is TRBJ2-5, the V gene TRBV4-2, with D unclear. Germline V gene lookup returns CDR1 LGHNA and CDR2 YNFKEQ. The CDR3 extends over 15 amino acids. Trimming removed 0 bases at V and 2 bases at J, with 10 bases between. CDR3 DNA: TGTGCCAGCAGCCAAGAAGGTACAGATCAAGAGACCCAGTACTTC. Protein product: CASSQEGTDQETQYF.

This clone has more than one count but fewer than ten. V is TRBV6-1 and J is TRBJ1-5; a possible D gene is TRBD1 (6 bases). In germline, CDR1 is MNHNS, CDR2 SASEGT. This CDR3 is built from 16 residues. Trimming cost V 2 bases and J 6 bases, with 17 bases left between them. The CDR3 reads CASSEQGRGGPQPQHF. In DNA form, the CDR3 reads TGTGCCAGCAGTGAACAGGGGCGAGGAGGTCCTCAGCCCCAGCATTTT.

The V and J genes are TRBV28 and TRBJ2-2; possible D gene TRBD2, 5 bases. CDR3 length: 17 residues. Trimming shortened V by 1 base and J by 6 bases, and 18 bases separated the two germline ends. Germline V gives CDR1 MDHEN, CDR2 SYDVKM. CDR3 in amino acids: CASSLFVSPTSPGELFF. The CDR3 DNA is TGTGCCAGCAGTTTATTCGTTAGTCCCACTAGTCCCGGGGAGCTGTTTTTT.

The chain links TRBV2 to TRBJ2-1; TRBD2 matches 7 bases. The V and J ends lost 6 bases and 2 bases, in that order; junction bases with no gene match: 4. CDR1 and CDR2 (germline): SNHLY, FYNNEI. The CDR3 extends over 14 amino acids. The CDR3 spells CASRGGETYNEQFF. DNA for the CDR3: TGTGCCAGCAGGGGGGGGGAAACCTACAATGAGCAGTTCTTC.

This chain uses TRBV6-5 with TRBJ1-1, with 9 bases that match TRBD1. V lost 2 bases to trimming and J lost 12 bases; unmatched junction nucleotides: 7. Germline CDR1 MNHEY, CDR2 SVGAGI. The CDR3 covers 13 residues. Here the CDR3 DNA reads TGTGCCAGCAGTTACGGAGGGACAGGGATTTCTTTCTTT. Its translation: CASSYGGTGISFF.

The chain joins TRBV7-9 to TRBJ1-2, with unresolved D. The V gene's germline CDR1 is SEHNR and CDR2 FQNEAQ (reference sequence). Trimming shortened V by 1 base and J by 2 bases, and 17 bases separated the two germline ends. The CDR3 contains 17 residues. The CDR3 DNA follows: TGTGCCAGCAGCTTAGGCGTGGCGGCGTATTCAAACTATGGCTACACCTTC. Its translation: CASSLGVAAYSNYGYTF. Looking up the rest from reference TRBV7-9 and TRBJ1-2 gives the full variable domain: DTGVSQNPRHKITKRGQNVTFRCDPISEHNRLYWYRQTLGQGPEFLTYFQNEAQLEKSRLLSDRFSAERPKGSFSTLEIQRTEQGDSAMYLCASSLGVAAYSNYGYTFGSGTRLTVV.

The V and J genes are TRBV6-2 or TRBV6-3 and TRBJ2-5, with TRBD2 as a possible D gene (7 bases). Trimming shortened V by 2 bases and J by 1 base, and 11 bases separated the two germline ends. The CDR3 spans 15 residues. The germline gives CDR1 MNHEY, CDR2 SVGEGT. CDR3 sequence: CASSYAGARQETQYF. In nucleotides, the CDR3 is TGTGCCAGCAGTTACGCGGGGGCGCGCCAAGAGACCCAGTACTTC.

This clone was recorded only once. The V call is TRBV2, the J call TRBJ2-1; 15 positions agree with TRBD2. V dropped 6 bases and J dropped 3; count of bases not matched to a gene: 0. Germline-derived CDR1 and CDR2 are SNHLY and FYNNEI. The CDR3 is 15 residues long. The CDR3 here is CASRGLAGGYNEQFF. Here the CDR3 DNA reads TGTGCCAGCAGGGGACTAGCGGGGGGCTACAATGAGCAGTTCTTC.

The CDR3, as DNA: TGTGCCAGCAGCAAACTCCGCGGGGGGAACAAAAACATTCAGTACTTC. This sequence encodes CASSKLRGGNKNIQYF. J is TRBJ2-4 and V is TRBV21-1; the table's D gene call, TRBD2, was not cross checked with the DNA. TRBV21-1 is deemed a pseudogene. There are 16 residues in the CDR3.

The chain uses TRBV3-1 (or the pseudogene TRBV3-2) and TRBJ2-5, with a tentative D call TRBD1 (5 bases). Trimming took off 2 bases at V and 9 bases at J, with 16 bases between the two ends. CDR3 length equals 14 residues. From germline, CDR1 is LGHDT and CDR2 YNNKEL (reference sequence). The CDR3 sequence: CASSQMVQGMAQYF. CDR3 nucleotides: TGTGCCAGCAGCCAAATGGTCCAGGGAATGGCCCAGTACTTC.

CDR3 bases: TGTGCCAGCAGCCAAGGCGGGGGGGCCTACGAGCAGTACTTC. This codes for CASSQGGGAYEQYF. The rearrangement joins TRBV4-2 to TRBJ2-7, with 9 bases fitting TRBD2. The CDR3 has 14 residues. CDR1 and CDR2 (germline): LGHNA, YNFKEQ. The V segment lost 1 base and the J segment 2 bases; nucleotides outside the gene matches: 0.

V is TRBV2 and J is TRBJ2-1; TRBD2 matches at 15 bases. Germline CDR1 and CDR2: SNHLY and FYNNEI. The CDR3 runs to 17 residues. V was pared by 11 bases and J by 2 bases, with 10 bases of the junction left unmatched. The CDR3 region has the DNA TGTGCCGGAAGGAGGACTAGCGGGGGGGCCGCCTACAATGAGCAGTTCTTC. It is translated as CAGRRTSGGAAYNEQFF.

The genes are TRBV7-2 and TRBJ2-3, with 15 nucleotides matching TRBD2. This CDR3 comprises 18 residues. V lost 5 bases to trimming and J lost 0 bases; unmatched junction nucleotides: 6. Germline V gene data show CDR1 as SGHTA and CDR2 as FQGNSA. Written as DNA, the CDR3 is TGTGCCAGCAGCCCGGCCGGGACTAGCGGGGGGAGCACAGATACGCAGTATTTT. As protein: CASSPAGTSGGSTDTQYF.

V usage is TRBV7-9 and J usage is TRBJ2-2; tentative D call: TRBD1 (7 bases). With 4 bases removed from V and 5 bases from J, the gap between germline ends came to 14 bases. The CDR3 contains 15 residues. CDR1 and CDR2 (germline): SEHNR, FQNEAQ (reference sequence). CDR3 coding DNA: TGTGCCAGCAGCTCCCGACAGGGAGGAACCGGGGAGCTGTTTTTT. It specifies CASSSRQGGTGELFF. Full variable domain (outside the CDR3, taken from reference TRBV7-9 and TRBJ2-2): DTGVSQNPRHKITKRGQNVTFRCDPISEHNRLYWYRQTLGQGPEFLTYFQNEAQLEKSRLLSDRFSAERPKGSFSTLEIQRTEQGDSAMYLCASSSRQGGTGELFFGEGSRLTVL.

This clone was observed a single time. This chain links TRBV5-1 with TRBJ1-1; 7 positions agree with TRBD1. This CDR3 has 15 residues. Germline CDR1 is SGHRS and CDR2 is YFSETQ. The V gene end was trimmed by 4 bases and the J gene end by 1 base; junction bases not matched to a gene: 7. As DNA, the CDR3 is TGCGCCAGCAGCATACTGACAGGGTCGAACACTGAAGCTTTCTTT. This sequence encodes CASSILTGSNTEAFF. Looking up the rest from reference TRBV5-1 and TRBJ1-1 gives the full variable domain: KAGVTQTPRYLIKTRGQQVTLSCSPISGHRSVSWYQQTPGQGLQFLFEYFSETQRNKGNFPGRFSGRQFSNSRSEMNVSTLELGDSALYLCASSILTGSNTEAFFGQGTRLTVV.

This chain uses TRBV28 with TRBJ1-3; the D is unclear. V was shortened by 2 bases and J by 1 base, with 6 bases between the two germline ends. Germline lookup yields CDR1 MDHEN and CDR2 SYDVKM. CDR3 length: 14 residues. The CDR3 sequence is CASSLGGSGNTIYF. CDR3 bases: TGTGCCAGCAGTTTAGGAGGATCTGGAAACACCATATATTTT.

The J gene is TRBJ1-1, the V gene TRBV18, with 10 bases matching TRBD1. The ends lost 6 bases at V and 4 bases at J; junction bases unmatched: 8. Germline values: CDR1 KGHSH, CDR2 LQKENI. The CDR3 contains 15 residues. The DNA of the CDR3 is TGTGCCAGCTCGCCCAAGGGACAGGGGATCACTGAAGCTTTCTTT. Its protein product is CASSPKGQGITEAFF.

The J gene is TRBJ1-2, the V gene TRBV6-2 or TRBV6-3, with 7 nucleotides matching TRBD1. Germline V gene sequence: CDR1 MNHEY, CDR2 SVGEGT. The V and J ends lost 5 bases and 8 bases, in that order; junction bases with no gene match: 8. The CDR3 consists of 13 residues. CDR3 amino acids: CASSRGTVDGYTF. The CDR3 bases are TGTGCCAGCAGTCGCGGGACAGTTGACGGCTACACCTTC.

Only one count was recorded for this clone. The chain recombines TRBV13 with TRBJ1-2; D not resolved. This CDR3 contains 13 residues. CDR1 and CDR2 (germline): PRHDT, FYEKMQ (reference sequence). The V end lost 4 bases, the J end lost 3 bases, and 9 bases lay between the germline ends. The DNA of the CDR3 is TGTGCCAGCAGCTCGGTGATAGACTATGGCTACACCTTC. Protein sequence: CASSSVIDYGYTF.

The chain combines TRBV18 with TRBJ2-1; maybe TRBD2 (7 bases). Trimming removed 5 bases at V and 5 bases at J, with 16 bases between. The CDR3 length is 15 residues. Germline V CDR1 and CDR2: KGHSH, LQKENI. CDR3 loop: CASSWEGHVDNEQFF. As DNA, the CDR3 is TGTGCCAGCTCATGGGAGGGACACGTGGACAATGAGCAGTTCTTC.

The CDR3 sequence is CASSLVIGGNSYNSPLHF. The CDR3 nucleotides are TGTGCCAGCAGCTTGGTCATAGGAGGGAATTCCTATAATTCACCCCTCCACTTT. The V gene is TRBV5-6, the J gene TRBJ1-6; D unclear. Per germline, CDR1 SGHDT and CDR2 YYEEEE. V lost 0 bases, J lost 1 base, and 14 bases lay in between. The CDR3 extends over 18 amino acids.

The chain combines TRBV7-9 with TRBJ1-6, with a weak D call TRBD1 (5 bases). Trimming cost V 5 bases and J 7 bases, with 21 bases left between them. CDR1 is SEHNR and CDR2 is FQNEAQ in the germline V gene (reference sequence). The CDR3 has 17 residues. CDR3 loop: CASSPASGGVRNSPLHF. DNA of the CDR3: TGTGCCAGCAGCCCTGCTAGTGGAGGGGTCAGGAATTCACCCCTCCACTTT.

J is TRBJ2-7 and V is TRBV5-5, with TRBD2 matching 10 bases. Trimming took 6 bases from V and 2 from J; bases not matched to a gene: 8. This CDR3 has 15 amino acids. Germline V gene data show CDR1 as SGHKS and CDR2 as YYEKEE (reference sequence). In nucleotides, the CDR3 is TGTGCCAGCACCTCCCTAGGACTAGCGGCCTACGAGCAGTACTTC. Encoded protein: CASTSLGLAAYEQYF.